A single sample is the source of the 23 T cell receptor beta chains below, sequenced in a study of T cells in Graves' hyperthyroidism and ophthalmopathy. TCR beta CDR3 sequences were amplified from RNA transcripts. Researchers ran a first-round RT-PCR on the TCR CDR3 using the HTBI primer set. Using its own MiXCR run on the multiplex PCR reads, TCRdb lists one record per CDR3 protein. The data contain roughly 740,000 distinct CDR3 sequences, 15% to 20% of them seen just once; the ten biggest clones take up roughly 8%. Material for sequencing was blood. These receptors were collected from a young man with Graves' hyperthyroidism.

In this sample, this clonotype turned up a few times. The chain joins TRBV18 to TRBJ2-3; 16 nucleotides line up with TRBD2. Germline assignment: CDR1 KGHSH and CDR2 LQKENI. The CDR3 length is 17 residues. Unmatched junction bases numbered 7, after V lost 6 bases and J lost 4 bases. The CDR3: CASSGLAGGPPADTQYF. The DNA of the CDR3 is TGTGCCAGCTCGGGACTAGCGGGAGGGCCGCCGGCAGATACGCAGTATTTT.

V is TRBV28 and J is TRBJ2-5; D is possibly TRBD1 (5 bases). CDR3 length: 14 amino acids. Trimming removed 6 bases at V and 5 bases at J, with 16 bases between. CDR1 is MDHEN and CDR2 is SYDVKM in the germline V gene. The CDR3 sequence: CASRARTSQETQYF. In nucleotides, the CDR3 is TGTGCCAGCAGGGCTCGGACAAGCCAGGAGACCCAGTACTTC. Full variable domain (remainder filled in from reference TRBV28 and TRBJ2-5): DVKVTQSSRYLVKRTGEKVFLECVQDMDHENMFWYRQDPGLGLRLIYFSYDVKMKEKGDIPEGYSVSREKKERFSLILESASTNQTSMYLCASRARTSQETQYFGPGTRLLVL.

The genes are TRBV24-1 and TRBJ2-2, with 7 bases identical to TRBD2. J lost 4 bases, V lost 9 bases, and 7 bases had no gene match. Germline CDR1 reads KGHDR; CDR2 reads SFDVKD. This CDR3 is built from 14 residues. CDR3 loop: CATSWEGATGELFF. CDR3 nucleotide sequence: TGTGCCACCTCATGGGAGGGAGCCACCGGGGAGCTGTTTTTT.

This clonotype has ten or more counts. The chain has TRBV2 and TRBJ1-1, with D perhaps TRBD1 (5 bases). V gave up 6 bases and J gave up 1 base, with 9 bases separating them. The CDR3 has 13 residues. Germline assignment: CDR1 SNHLY and CDR2 FYNNEI. For the CDR3, the DNA is TGTGCCAGCAGCTGGCAGGGGAACACTGAAGCTTTCTTT. Protein sequence: CASSWQGNTEAFF. The complete variable domain, with remaining parts taken from reference TRBV2 and TRBJ1-1, reads EPEVTQTPSHQVTQMGQEVILRCVPISNHLYFYWYRQILGQKVEFLVSFYNNEISEKSEIFDDQFSVERPDGSNFTLKIRSTKLEDSAMYFCASSWQGNTEAFFGQGTRLTVV.

This clonotype was recorded at least ten times. This sequence joins TRBV2 and TRBJ2-5; TRBD1 matches at 10 bases. Looked up from germline, CDR1 is SNHLY and CDR2 is FYNNEI. The V and J ends lost 9 bases and 5 bases, in that order; junction bases with no gene match: 9. The CDR3 is 14 residues long. CDR3 coding DNA: TGTGCCAGTTCCCGGGACAGGGGCTTTGAGACCCAGTACTTC. Encoded protein: CASSRDRGFETQYF.

The chain uses TRBV6-2 or TRBV6-3 and TRBJ2-7; D may match TRBD1 or TRBD2 (7 bases each). This CDR3 is built from 16 residues. CDR1 and CDR2 (germline): MNHEY, SVGEGT. V was cut by 4 bases and J by 3 bases, with 19 bases left in between. This chain's CDR3 is CASSFYLPGGGYEQYF. DNA of the CDR3: TGTGCCAGCAGTTTCTACCTGCCAGGGGGGGGCTACGAGCAGTACTTC.

The chain links TRBV7-2 to TRBJ1-1; D is perhaps TRBD1 (5 bases). Trimming removed 4 bases at V and 3 bases at J, with 12 bases between. CDR3 length equals 14 residues. Germline V lookup: CDR1 SGHTA, CDR2 FQGNSA. The CDR3 DNA reads as TGTGCCAGCAGCTCCGTCGGAGGGGACACTGAAGCTTTCTTT. It encodes CASSSVGGDTEAFF.

The chain is built from TRBV20-1 and TRBJ1-4; TRBD1 is a possible D gene (6 bases). Looked up from germline, CDR1 is DFQATT and CDR2 is SNEGSKA (reference sequence). This CDR3 has 14 amino acids. V was pared by 2 bases and J by 3 bases, with 10 bases between. The CDR3 DNA reads TGCAGTGCTAGACCACAGGGTGCTAATGAAAAACTGTTTTTT. Its translation: CSARPQGANEKLFF.

This clonotype was seen a handful of times. The chain uses TRBV20-1 and TRBJ2-7; possibly TRBD1 or TRBD2 for D (5 bases each). Trimming took 3 bases from V and 3 from J, leaving 24 bases between them. The CDR3 runs to 17 residues. Germline loops: CDR1 DFQATT, CDR2 SNEGSKA (reference sequence). The CDR3 protein is CSASRRNPPRGVYEQYF. The CDR3 coding sequence is TGCAGTGCTAGTCGCCGAAATCCACCCCGGGGCGTCTACGAGCAGTACTTC.

This clonotype occurred many times. V usage is TRBV7-9 and J usage is TRBJ2-3, with 7 positions matching TRBD1. Losses at the gene ends were 5 bases for V and 5 bases for J; bases not matched to a gene: 10. The germline gives CDR1 SEHNR, CDR2 FQNEAQ (reference sequence). The CDR3 is 15 residues long. CDR3 residues: CASSEGGAGEDTQYF. CDR3 DNA sequence: TGTGCCAGCAGCGAAGGGGGCGCCGGTGAAGATACGCAGTATTTT.

This rearrangement joins TRBV6-1 to TRBJ2-3; 7 bases map to TRBD1. V lost 10 bases to trimming and J lost 0 bases; unmatched junction nucleotides: 10. Germline V gene lookup returns CDR1 MNHNS and CDR2 SASEGT. CDR3 length: 15 amino acids. CDR3 in amino acids: CATRSGTASTDTQYF. The CDR3, as DNA: TGTGCCACCCGGTCCGGGACAGCAAGCACAGATACGCAGTATTTT.

The chain joins TRBV2 to TRBJ2-7; no clear D gene. The V and J ends lost 6 bases and 0 bases respectively, with 9 bases between them. The V gene's germline CDR1 is SNHLY and CDR2 FYNNEI. CDR3 size: 13 residues. The DNA for the CDR3 is TGTGCCAGCAGAGATGTTTCCTCCTACGAGCAGTACTTC. Translating it yields CASRDVSSYEQYF.

This clonotype has ten or more counts. The V and J genes are TRBV12-3 or TRBV12-4 and TRBJ1-2; no clear D. The CDR3 covers 11 residues. V was trimmed by 6 bases and J by 5 bases, leaving 7 bases between them. The CDR3 coding sequence is TGTGCCAGCAGCATAGGATATGGCTACACCTTC. It codes for CASSIGYGYTF.

The chain carries TRBV20-1 and TRBJ2-7; 11 nucleotides line up with TRBD1. Germline V gene sequence: CDR1 DFQATT, CDR2 SNEGSKA (reference sequence). The CDR3 contains 15 residues. The V segment lost 0 bases and the J segment 4 bases; nucleotides outside the gene matches: 5. CDR3 nucleotide sequence: TGCAGTGCTAGAGACCCCGGGACAGGGGGATACGAGCAGTACTTC. Translated, it gives CSARDPGTGGYEQYF.

This rearrangement joins TRBV18 to TRBJ1-1; unclear D gene. The CDR3 length is 18 residues. Germline V lookup: CDR1 KGHSH, CDR2 LQKENI. Trimming pared 2 bases from V and 2 bases from J, leaving 21 bases between. The CDR3 DNA follows: TGTGCCAGCTCACCAATTTATATGCGGGATGGAGACAACACTGAAGCTTTCTTT. Amino acid sequence: CASSPIYMRDGDNTEAFF.

Many counts were recorded for this clonotype. This chain uses TRBV28 with TRBJ2-6, with a possible D match to TRBD1 (6 bases). Germline V CDR1 and CDR2: MDHEN, SYDVKM. The CDR3 totals 15 residues. V shed 6 bases and J shed 4 bases, with 13 bases lying between them. The CDR3 region has the DNA TGTGCCAGCAGAGAAACAGGGCGCGGGGCCAACGTCCTGACTTTC. This encodes CASRETGRGANVLTF. Variable domain in full (rest from reference TRBV28 and TRBJ2-6): DVKVTQSSRYLVKRTGEKVFLECVQDMDHENMFWYRQDPGLGLRLIYFSYDVKMKEKGDIPEGYSVSREKKERFSLILESASTNQTSMYLCASRETGRGANVLTFGAGSRLTVL.

This clonotype was recorded at least ten times. J is TRBJ2-7 and V is TRBV6-1, with D perhaps assigned TRBD1 or TRBD2 (6 bases each). Germline CDR1 is MNHNS and CDR2 is SASEGT. The CDR3 contains 13 residues. V was cut by 6 bases and J by 6 bases, with 15 bases left in between. The CDR3 is CASSPGGRSEQYF. CDR3 bases: TGTGCCAGCAGCCCCGGGGGCCGGTCCGAGCAGTACTTC.

This clonotype was recorded a few times. The V and J genes are TRBV6-1 and TRBJ1-5, with D possibly matching TRBD1 (6 bases). The germline gives CDR1 MNHNS, CDR2 SASEGT. The CDR3 has 13 residues. Trimming removed 5 bases at V and 4 bases at J, with 9 bases between. For the CDR3, the DNA is TGTGCCAGCAGTTGGACAGAAAATCAGCCCCAGCATTTT. The encoded protein is CASSWTENQPQHF.

This clonotype showed up just a few times. The chain combines TRBV19 with TRBJ2-1; 7 bases agree with TRBD2. Per the germline V gene, CDR1 is LNHDA and CDR2 is SQIVND (reference sequence). The CDR3 is 16 amino acids. V lost 0 bases to trimming and J lost 0 bases; unmatched junction nucleotides: 2. The CDR3 nucleotides read TGTGCCAGTAGTATAGATGGCGGGAGCTCCTACAATGAGCAGTTCTTC. It yields the protein CASSIDGGSSYNEQFF.

Only a few counts were recorded for this clonotype. This chain links TRBV6-2 or TRBV6-3 with TRBJ2-7; unclear D gene. The V and J ends lost 2 bases and 3 bases respectively, with 8 bases between them. Per the germline V gene, CDR1 is MNHEY and CDR2 is SVGEGT. This CDR3 comprises 13 residues. DNA for the CDR3: TGTGCCAGCAGTTACGAGACTTACTACGAGCAGTACTTC. Its translation is CASSYETYYEQYF.

This clonotype was recorded at least ten times. The gene calls are TRBV3-1 and TRBJ2-5; TRBD2 might be the D (7 bases). Deletions cut 7 bases from V and 2 bases from J, with 17 bases between. Germline CDR1 and CDR2: LGHDT and YNNKEL (reference sequence). This CDR3 comprises 15 residues. CDR3 sequence reads: CASTRNGGPQETQYF. The CDR3 DNA follows: TGTGCCAGCACCCGCAACGGGGGGCCTCAAGAGACCCAGTACTTC.

This clonotype showed up just a few times. V usage is TRBV7-2 and J usage is TRBJ2-2; TRBD1 might be the D (6 bases). V lost 6 bases to trimming and J lost 0 bases, with 20 bases between them. This CDR3 comprises 18 residues. Germline V gene sequence: CDR1 SGHTA, CDR2 FQGNSA. The DNA of the CDR3 is TGTGCCAGCAGTCCACACCCCCCGACAGGAGCGAACACCGGGGAGCTGTTTTTT. Its translation: CASSPHPPTGANTGELFF.

This clonotype was detected ten times or more. This chain links TRBV7-2 with TRBJ2-4; D remains ambiguous. Germline CDR1 SGHTA, CDR2 FQGNSA. There are 15 residues in the CDR3. Trimming removed 1 base from V and 3 bases from J, with 10 bases in between. The CDR3 bases are TGTGCCAGCAGCTTAGGGCCGGGCAACAAAAACATTCAGTACTTC. Encoded protein: CASSLGPGNKNIQYF.